The 3 T cell receptor beta chains in this list originate from one sample, sequenced in a study of OX40 agonist ivuxolimab in advanced cancers. Library method: the immunoSEQ multiplex PCR assay. In its TCRdb copy, this immuneACCESS table keeps in-frame sequences only and misses some clones. Where compared with another copy, unresolved V genes explain less than half of these, and the others have no known cause. For this sample there are some 130,000 clones; 85% to 90% appear just once. Under 0.7% of the sample belongs to the ten largest clones. This specimen consisted of CD4+ or CD8+ T cells sorted from blood, obtained in a trial of the OX40 agonist ivuxolimab. These receptors all stem from an adult with an advanced solid tumor such as melanoma, head and neck, liver or kidney cancer.

The DNA for the CDR3 is TGTGCCAGCTCACCCCCAATAACTGGGGCCAACGTCCTGACTTTC. Amino acids: CASSPPITGANVLTF. The chain uses TRBV18 and TRBJ2-6; D unclear. CDR3 length equals 15 residues. Trimming cost V 3 bases and J 2 bases, with 8 bases left between them. The V gene's germline CDR1 is KGHSH and CDR2 LQKENI.

This chain joins TRBV11-2 and TRBJ1-4; weak D call: TRBD1 (6 bases). Germline CDR1 is SGHAT and CDR2 is FQNNGV. The ends were cut back, 1 base at V and 7 bases at J, with 10 bases in the middle. CDR3 length: 14 amino acids. The CDR3: CASSLGGRGEKLFF. CDR3 nucleotides: TGTGCCAGCAGCTTAGGCGGCAGGGGTGAAAAACTGTTTTTT.

The chain links TRBV6-5 to TRBJ1-4; D is possibly TRBD1 (5 bases). The length of the CDR3 is 15 residues. The V end lost 3 bases, the J end lost 3 bases, and 11 bases lay between the germline ends. The germline gives CDR1 MNHEY, CDR2 SVGAGI. The CDR3 reads CASSYRGAANEKLFF. CDR3 coding DNA: TGTGCCAGCAGTTATAGAGGGGCGGCTAATGAAAAACTGTTTTTT.